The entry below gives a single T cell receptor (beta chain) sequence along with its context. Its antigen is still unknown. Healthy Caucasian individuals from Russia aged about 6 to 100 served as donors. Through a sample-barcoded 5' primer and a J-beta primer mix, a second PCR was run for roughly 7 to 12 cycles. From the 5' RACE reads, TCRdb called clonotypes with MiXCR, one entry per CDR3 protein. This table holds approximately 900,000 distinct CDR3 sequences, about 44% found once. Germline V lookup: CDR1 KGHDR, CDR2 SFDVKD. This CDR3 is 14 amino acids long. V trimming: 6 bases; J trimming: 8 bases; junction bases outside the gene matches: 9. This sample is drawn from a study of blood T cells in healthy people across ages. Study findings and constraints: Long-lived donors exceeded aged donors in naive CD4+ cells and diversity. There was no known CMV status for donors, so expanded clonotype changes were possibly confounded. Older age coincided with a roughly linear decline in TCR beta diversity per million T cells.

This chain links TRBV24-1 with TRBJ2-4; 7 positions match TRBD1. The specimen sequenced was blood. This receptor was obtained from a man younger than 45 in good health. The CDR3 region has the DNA TGTGCCACCAGTCCTACAGGGGATAGGGACATTCAGTACTTC. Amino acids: CATSPTGDRDIQYF.